A single sample is the source of the 2 T cell receptor beta chains below, sequenced in a study of shared clonotypes between healthy human individuals. Clones were sequenced by immunoSEQ multiplex PCR, and TCRdb holds only the in-frame ones, with some missing. The repertoire holds more than 450,000 clones, with more than 65% as singletons. Sequencing used PBMCs. The origin of the receptors is a woman in her thirties or forties in good health. Some clones in this sample may be carry-over from other donors' samples.

The chain carries TRBV7-6 and TRBJ2-7; no firm D call. In germline, CDR1 is SGHVS, CDR2 FNYEAQ. With 5 bases removed from V and 3 bases from J, the gap between germline ends came to 11 bases. The CDR3 loop spans 13 amino acids. In DNA, the CDR3 is TGTGCCAGCAGCCCCCAACCTTTCTACGAGCAGTACTTC. This sequence encodes CASSPQPFYEQYF.

This clone appeared a few times. The chain joins TRBV11-2 to TRBJ2-5, with D tentatively TRBD1 or TRBD2 (5 bases each). The germline V gene encodes CDR1 SGHAT and CDR2 FQNNGV. This CDR3 region has 15 residues. V shed 3 bases and J shed 5 bases, with 16 bases lying between them. For the CDR3, the DNA is TGTGCCAGCAGCTTGGGGGTGACCTCGAGCGAGACCCAGTACTTC. It codes for CASSLGVTSSETQYF.